These 24 T cell receptor beta chains originate from one sample sequenced in a study of blood T cells in healthy people across ages. Next came a second PCR, run for about 6 to 11 cycles, which used a sample-barcoded 5' primer along with a J-beta primer mix. In TCRdb, the 5' RACE reads were re-called with MiXCR into one record per CDR3 protein. This table has about 1.8 million distinct CDR3 sequences, just under 50% appearing once. Sequenced sample: blood. The receptors were gathered from a woman in her forties in good health.

The chain joins TRBV2 to TRBJ2-1; the match to TRBD2 covers 9 bases. With 7 bases clipped from V and 8 bases from J, the junction kept 6 bases outside the gene matches. CDR1 SNHLY and CDR2 FYNNEI come from the germline V gene. The length of the CDR3 is 13 residues. In DNA form, the CDR3 reads TGTGCCAGCACTGGCGGGGGGGCCTATGAGCAGTTCTTC. This gives the protein CASTGGGAYEQFF.

This rearrangement joins TRBV7-9 to TRBJ2-5; 9 bases match TRBD1. CDR1 and CDR2 from the germline V gene are SEHNR and FQNEAQ (reference sequence). The CDR3 is 15 residues long. Germline trimming cut 4 bases from V and 11 bases from J; bases unmatched to any gene: 14. CDR3 sequence (DNA): TGTGCCAGCAGCTACTCCGGGACAGGGCGCACTGAGCAGTACTTC. This codes for CASSYSGTGRTEQYF.

The chain employs TRBV28 and TRBJ2-7; TRBD1 matches at 12 bases. The V gene's germline CDR1 is MDHEN and CDR2 SYDVKM. Trimming took 5 bases from V and 7 from J; bases not matched to a gene: 6. The CDR3 is made up of 14 amino acids. The CDR3 sequence: CASSGTGGFDEQYF. The CDR3 DNA reads TGTGCCAGCAGTGGGACAGGGGGCTTCGATGAGCAGTACTTC.

The chain has TRBV7-2 and TRBJ1-5, with D possibly matching TRBD1 (5 bases). CDR1 and CDR2 (germline): SGHTA, FQGNSA. Between the trimmed V and J ends, which lost 2 bases and 4 bases, there was a span of 9 bases. This CDR3 spans 14 amino acids. The CDR3 region is CASSLSWGNQPQHF. The CDR3 coding sequence is TGTGCCAGCAGCTTAAGTTGGGGGAATCAGCCCCAGCATTTT.

The chain links TRBV6-1 to TRBJ2-3; 9 bases fit TRBD1. Trimming removed 6 bases from V and 7 bases from J; junction bases left unmatched: 17. CDR3 length: 17 residues. Germline CDR1 and CDR2: MNHNS and SASEGT. The CDR3 nucleotides are TGTGCCAGCAGCAATCACCGAGGGACAGGGATCCTTTATACGCAGTATTTT. Translated, it gives CASSNHRGTGILYTQYF.

This sequence joins TRBV6-2 or TRBV6-3 and TRBJ1-2; D uncertain. Germline CDR1 MNHEY, CDR2 SVGEGT. This CDR3 has 12 residues. V shed 7 bases and J shed 3 bases, with 9 bases lying between them. The CDR3 loop reads CASNQPYYGYTF. The CDR3 DNA follows: TGTGCCAGCAATCAGCCGTACTATGGCTACACCTTC.

In regard to this clonotype: The junction differs from germline at one of its ends, possibly a read error. The rearrangement uses TRBV7-2 and TRBJ2-1; 11 nucleotides agree with TRBD2. CDR3 length equals 14 residues. Germline values: CDR1 SGHTA, CDR2 FQGNSA. The CDR3 DNA is TGTGCCAGCAGGTTAGCGGGGGGGGTCTATGAGCAGTTCTTC. Residues: CASRLAGGVYEQFF.

The chain recombines TRBV24-1 with TRBJ1-2; D gene uncertain. The CDR3 runs to 15 residues. CDR1 and CDR2 from the germline V gene are KGHDR and SFDVKD. With 3 bases removed from V and 4 bases from J, the gap between germline ends came to 14 bases. This CDR3 is CATSDSRAGSYGYTF. In DNA form, the CDR3 reads TGTGCCACCAGTGATAGCCGCGCAGGTTCCTATGGCTACACCTTC.

The chain employs TRBV11-2 and TRBJ1-2; D uncertain. In germline, CDR1 is SGHAT, CDR2 FQNNGV. The V and J ends lost 4 bases and 6 bases respectively, with 12 bases between them. CDR3 size: 13 residues. DNA for the CDR3: TGTGCCAGCAGCTCAGGATTTTCAGATGGCTACACCTTC. This sequence encodes CASSSGFSDGYTF. Filled out from reference TRBV11-2 and TRBJ1-2, the complete variable domain reads EAGVAQSPRYKIIEKRQSVAFWCNPISGHATLYWYQQILGQGPKLLIQFQNNGVVDDSQLPKDRFSAERLKGVDSTLKIQPAKLEDSAVYLCASSSGFSDGYTFGSGTRLTVV.

The chain couples TRBV20-1 to TRBJ2-7; a weak D match, TRBD2 (6 bases). CDR1 DFQATT and CDR2 SNEGSKA come from the germline V gene (reference sequence). This CDR3 contains 14 residues. Deletions cut 0 bases from V and 2 bases from J, with 11 bases between. In nucleotides, the CDR3 is TGCAGTGCTAGAGAGGCGTCTAGCGCCTACGAGCAGTACTTC. The encoded protein is CSAREASSAYEQYF.

This clonotype was seen only a few times. The chain carries TRBV28 and TRBJ2-3; D is undetermined. The CDR3 has 13 residues. Trimming left V 6 bases short and J 2 bases short, with 9 bases between. The germline V gene has CDR1 MDHEN and CDR2 SYDVKM. CDR3 loop: CASSSPPTDTQYF. In DNA form, the CDR3 reads TGTGCCAGCAGCTCGCCCCCCACAGATACGCAGTATTTT.

This chain's CDR3 is CSAREDNYSNQPQHF. CDR3 nucleotide sequence: TGCAGTGCTAGAGAGGACAACTATAGCAATCAGCCCCAGCATTTT. The genes are TRBV20-1 and TRBJ1-5; D possibly corresponds to TRBD1 (5 bases). V lost 0 bases, J lost 0 bases, and 9 bases lay in between. CDR1 DFQATT and CDR2 SNEGSKA come from the germline V gene (reference sequence). This CDR3 has 15 amino acids.

This chain uses TRBV5-1 with TRBJ2-5; D is ambiguous. The germline gives CDR1 SGHRS, CDR2 YFSETQ. V lost 0 bases and J lost 4, with 7 bases in between. The CDR3 has 13 residues. The CDR3 DNA sequence: TGCGCCAGCAGCTTGGAGATTGGAGAGACCCAGTACTTC. It translates to CASSLEIGETQYF.

This clonotype came up a few times. The chain combines TRBV6-2 or TRBV6-3 with TRBJ2-1; 8 bases agree with TRBD1. Germline CDR1 is MNHEY and CDR2 is SVGEGT. There are 13 residues in the CDR3. J gave up 7 bases and V 6 bases, and 5 bases lay outside the gene matches. In DNA, the CDR3 is TGTGCCAGCAGGGAGACAGGGGAGAATGAGCAGTTCTTC. This sequence encodes CASRETGENEQFF.

This clonotype appeared a single time. J is TRBJ1-4 and V is TRBV27; possible D gene TRBD1, 5 bases. Germline V gene data show CDR1 as MNHEY and CDR2 as SMNVEV (reference sequence). There are 14 residues in the CDR3. Deletions cut 3 bases from V and 6 bases from J, with 11 bases between. CDR3 in DNA: TGTGCCAGCAGTTTTGTAGGGGTTGATGAAAAACTGTTTTTT. This gives the protein CASSFVGVDEKLFF.

This clonotype was seen a few times. The V and J genes are TRBV7-2 and TRBJ2-5; D may be TRBD2 (7 bases). V gave up 2 bases and J gave up 1 base, with 17 bases separating them. This CDR3 region has 17 residues. Germline loops: CDR1 SGHTA, CDR2 FQGNSA. This CDR3 is CASSLRSGGALQETQYF. In DNA, the CDR3 is TGTGCCAGCAGCTTAAGGAGTGGGGGGGCCCTCCAAGAGACCCAGTACTTC.

This chain links TRBV7-2 with TRBJ2-7; D may be TRBD2 (6 bases). Germline assignment: CDR1 SGHTA and CDR2 FQGNSA. This CDR3 region has 15 residues. V lost 1 base and J lost 0, with 10 bases in between. CDR3 residues: CASSLGLATSYEQYF. The DNA of the CDR3 is TGTGCCAGCAGCTTAGGTCTAGCGACCTCCTACGAGCAGTACTTC.

CDR3 residues: CASSFGLAGSYNEQFF. The CDR3 nucleotides are TGCGCCAGCAGCTTCGGGCTAGCGGGGTCTTACAATGAGCAGTTCTTC. The chain carries TRBV5-1 and TRBJ2-1; 9 bases agree with TRBD2. This CDR3 has 16 amino acids. The trim removed 2 bases at V and 4 bases at J, leaving 7 bases unmatched. Germline lookup yields CDR1 SGHRS and CDR2 YFSETQ. The variable domain in full, completed from reference TRBV5-1 and TRBJ2-1, reads KAGVTQTPRYLIKTRGQQVTLSCSPISGHRSVSWYQQTPGQGLQFLFEYFSETQRNKGNFPGRFSGRQFSNSRSEMNVSTLELGDSALYLCASSFGLAGSYNEQFFGPGTRLTVL.

The rearrangement links TRBV18 to TRBJ1-5, with a tentative D call TRBD1 (5 bases). The germline V gene has CDR1 KGHSH and CDR2 LQKENI. The germline V and J ends were trimmed by 8 bases and 0 bases, with 11 bases remaining between them. This CDR3 is built from 14 residues. The CDR3 region has the DNA TGTGCCAGCACTGGGACGTTTAGCAATCAGCCCCAGCATTTT. As protein: CASTGTFSNQPQHF.

The chain couples TRBV4-3 to TRBJ2-1; D is perhaps TRBD1 (5 bases). The length of the CDR3 is 15 residues. Germline CDR1 is LGHNA and CDR2 is YSLEER. V dropped 0 bases and J dropped 6 bases, with 12 bases sitting between them. The CDR3 reads CASSQDVTASNEQFF. For the CDR3, the DNA is TGCGCCAGCAGCCAAGATGTGACAGCGAGCAATGAGCAGTTCTTC.

V gene TRBV7-2 combines with J gene TRBJ2-1; a weak D match, TRBD1 (6 bases). The J call may be incorrect, as the DNA end agrees better with TRBJ2-7. Germline V CDR1 and CDR2: SGHTA, FQGNSA. The CDR3 extends over 15 amino acids. CDR3 sequence: CASSRDRRSYNEQYF. CDR3 DNA: TGTGCCAGCAGCCGCGACAGGAGATCCTACAATGAGCAGTACTTC.

This clonotype was picked up a small number of times. This rearrangement joins TRBV28 to TRBJ2-4; D is unclear. This CDR3 is 14 amino acids long. Germline V gives CDR1 MDHEN, CDR2 SYDVKM. The V end was cut by 6 bases, the J end by 3 bases, with 12 bases between. The CDR3 nucleotides are TGTGCCAGCAGACCGACAACCCTCAAAAACATTCAGTACTTC. Protein sequence: CASRPTTLKNIQYF.

The chain combines TRBV20-1 with TRBJ1-5, with unresolved D. Trimming removed 3 bases at V and 5 bases at J, with 5 bases between. This CDR3 contains 11 residues. CDR1 and CDR2 (germline): DFQATT, SNEGSKA (reference sequence). The chain's CDR3 is CSASKDQPQHF. CDR3 nucleotide sequence: TGCAGTGCTAGCAAAGATCAGCCCCAGCATTTT.

The rearrangement links TRBV4-2 to TRBJ2-2; D might be TRBD1 or TRBD2, each matching 5 bases. The CDR3 totals 16 residues. V was shortened by 1 base and J by 4 bases, with 13 bases between the two germline ends. Germline assignment: CDR1 LGHNA and CDR2 YNFKEQ. DNA of the CDR3: TGTGCCAGCAGCCAAGGGGGGACGGGCTTCACCGGGGAGCTGTTTTTT. The encoded protein is CASSQGGTGFTGELFF.